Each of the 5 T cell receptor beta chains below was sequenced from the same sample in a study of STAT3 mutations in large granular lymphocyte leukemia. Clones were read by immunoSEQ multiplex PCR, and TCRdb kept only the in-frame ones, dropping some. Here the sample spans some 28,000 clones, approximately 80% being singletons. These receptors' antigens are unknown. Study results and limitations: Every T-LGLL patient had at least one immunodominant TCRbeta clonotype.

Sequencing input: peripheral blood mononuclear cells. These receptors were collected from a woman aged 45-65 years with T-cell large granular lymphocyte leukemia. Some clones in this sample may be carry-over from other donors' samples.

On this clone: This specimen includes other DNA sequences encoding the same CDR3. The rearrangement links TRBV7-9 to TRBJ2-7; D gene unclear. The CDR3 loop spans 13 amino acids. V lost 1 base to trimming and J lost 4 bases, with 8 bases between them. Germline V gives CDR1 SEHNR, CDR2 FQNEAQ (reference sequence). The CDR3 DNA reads TGTGCCAGCAGCTTAGGCCGAACATACGAGCAGTACTTC. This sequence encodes CASSLGRTYEQYF.

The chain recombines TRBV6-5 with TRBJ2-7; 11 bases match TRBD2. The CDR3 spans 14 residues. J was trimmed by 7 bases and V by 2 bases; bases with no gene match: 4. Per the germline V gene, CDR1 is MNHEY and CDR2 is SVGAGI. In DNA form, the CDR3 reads TGTGCCAGCAGTTACCACGGACTAGCGGGTGAGCAGTACTTC. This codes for CASSYHGLAGEQYF.

The chain's CDR3 is CASSVGQGGTGELFF. CDR3 DNA: TGTGCCAGCAGCGTGGGACAGGGAGGCACCGGGGAGCTGTTTTTT. The chain couples TRBV11-3 to TRBJ2-2, with 9 bases identical to TRBD1. CDR1 and CDR2 from the germline V gene are SGHNT and YENEEA. The ends lost 5 bases at V and 4 bases at J; junction bases unmatched: 5. The CDR3 length is 15 residues.

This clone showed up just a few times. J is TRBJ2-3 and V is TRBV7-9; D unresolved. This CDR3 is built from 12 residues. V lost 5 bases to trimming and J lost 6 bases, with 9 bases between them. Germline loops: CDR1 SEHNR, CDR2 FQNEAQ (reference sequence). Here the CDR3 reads CASSPLSDTQYF. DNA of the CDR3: TGTGCCAGCAGCCCGCTTTCGGATACGCAGTATTTT.

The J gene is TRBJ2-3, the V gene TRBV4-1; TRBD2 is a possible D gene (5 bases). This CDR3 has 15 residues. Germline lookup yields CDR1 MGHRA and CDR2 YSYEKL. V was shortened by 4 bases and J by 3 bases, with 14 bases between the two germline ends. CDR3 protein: CASSPGSIETDTQYF. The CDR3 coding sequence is TGCGCCAGCAGCCCGGGGAGCATAGAAACAGATACGCAGTATTTT.